This T cell receptor beta chain was sequenced in a study of blood T cells in healthy people across ages. Aged roughly 6 to 100, donors were systemically healthy Caucasians from Russia. The authors extracted at least 5.5 micrograms of total RNA per sample. CDR1 is LGHNA and CDR2 is YSLEER in the germline V gene. The CDR3 loop spans 15 amino acids. Germline trimming cut 4 bases from V and 7 bases from J; bases unmatched to any gene: 7. Next came a second PCR, run for about 6 to 12 cycles, which used a sample-barcoded 5' primer along with a J-beta primer mix. Each CDR3 protein gets one entry after TCRdb re-called the 5' RACE reads with MiXCR. The data show some 320,000 distinct CDR3 sequences, around 30% seen once. Study results and caveats: Per-million-T-cell TCR beta diversity fell roughly linearly with age.

A remark on this clonotype: Its matching antigen is unknown.

V is TRBV4-3 and J is TRBJ2-1; 10 bases fit TRBD1. This clonotype was obtained from a woman between 65 and 79 years old in good health. Sequencing input: blood. DNA of the CDR3: TGCGCCAGCAGCCTCCGGGACAGGGGAAGGAATGAGCAGTTCTTC. Protein sequence: CASSLRDRGRNEQFF.